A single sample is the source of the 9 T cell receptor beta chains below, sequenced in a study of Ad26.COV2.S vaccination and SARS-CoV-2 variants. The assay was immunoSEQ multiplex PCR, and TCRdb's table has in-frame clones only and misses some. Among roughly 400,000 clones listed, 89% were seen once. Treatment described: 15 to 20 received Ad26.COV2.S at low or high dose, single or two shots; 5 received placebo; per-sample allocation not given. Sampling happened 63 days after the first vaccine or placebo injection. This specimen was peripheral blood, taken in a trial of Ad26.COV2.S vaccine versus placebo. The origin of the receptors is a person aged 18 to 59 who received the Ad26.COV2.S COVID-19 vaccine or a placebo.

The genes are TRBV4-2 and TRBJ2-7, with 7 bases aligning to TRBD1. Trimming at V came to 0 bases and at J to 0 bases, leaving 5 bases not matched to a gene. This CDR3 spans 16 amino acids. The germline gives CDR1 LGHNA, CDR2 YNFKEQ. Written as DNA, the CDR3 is TGTGCCAGCAGCCAAGAGTCCCCAGGGGGCTCCTACGAGCAGTACTTC. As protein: CASSQESPGGSYEQYF.

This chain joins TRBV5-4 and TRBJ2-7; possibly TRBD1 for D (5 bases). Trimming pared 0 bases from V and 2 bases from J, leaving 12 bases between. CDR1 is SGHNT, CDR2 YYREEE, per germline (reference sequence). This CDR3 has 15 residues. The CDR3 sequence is CASSLDSARAYEQYF. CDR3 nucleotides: TGTGCCAGCAGCTTGGATTCCGCCAGGGCCTACGAGCAGTACTTC. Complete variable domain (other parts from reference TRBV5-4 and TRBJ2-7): ETGVTQSPTHLIKTRGQQVTLRCSSQSGHNTVSWYQQALGQGPQFIFQYYREEENGRGNFPPRFSGLQFPNYSSELNVNALELDDSALYLCASSLDSARAYEQYFGPGTRLTVT.

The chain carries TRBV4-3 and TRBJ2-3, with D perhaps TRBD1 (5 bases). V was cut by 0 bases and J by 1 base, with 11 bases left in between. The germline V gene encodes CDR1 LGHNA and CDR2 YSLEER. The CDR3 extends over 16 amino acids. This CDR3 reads CASSQEIRVGTDTQYF. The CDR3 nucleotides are TGCGCCAGCAGCCAAGAGATCAGGGTCGGCACAGATACGCAGTATTTT.

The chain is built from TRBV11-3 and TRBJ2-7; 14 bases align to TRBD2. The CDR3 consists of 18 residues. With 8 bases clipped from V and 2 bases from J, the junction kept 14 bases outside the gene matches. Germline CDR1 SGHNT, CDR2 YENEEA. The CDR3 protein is CASGPGLAGEVSPYEQYF. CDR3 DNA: TGTGCCAGCGGTCCGGGACTAGCGGGAGAAGTCTCCCCCTACGAGCAGTACTTC.

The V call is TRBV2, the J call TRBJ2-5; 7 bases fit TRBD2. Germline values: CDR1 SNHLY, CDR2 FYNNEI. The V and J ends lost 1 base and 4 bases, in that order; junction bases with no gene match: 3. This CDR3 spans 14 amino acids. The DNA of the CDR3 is TGTGCCAGCAGTGAAGGTTGGGAGGGAGAGACCCAGTACTTC. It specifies CASSEGWEGETQYF.

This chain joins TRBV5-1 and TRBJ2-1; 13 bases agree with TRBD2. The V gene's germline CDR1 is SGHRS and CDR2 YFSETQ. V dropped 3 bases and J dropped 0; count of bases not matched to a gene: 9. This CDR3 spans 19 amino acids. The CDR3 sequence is CASSSAGTSGNPSYNEQFF. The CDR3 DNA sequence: TGCGCCAGCAGCTCTGCCGGGACTAGCGGGAACCCCTCCTACAATGAGCAGTTCTTC.

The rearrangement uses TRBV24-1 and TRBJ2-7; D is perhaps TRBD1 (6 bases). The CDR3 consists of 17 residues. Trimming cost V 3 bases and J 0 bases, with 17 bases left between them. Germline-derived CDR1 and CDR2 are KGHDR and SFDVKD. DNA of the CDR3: TGTGCCACCAGTGATCCCTTACAGGGACCCAGCTCCTACGAGCAGTACTTC. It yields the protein CATSDPLQGPSSYEQYF.

CDR3 amino acids: CASSLASRDRYYEQYF. The CDR3 DNA is TGTGCCAGCAGCTTAGCATCCCGGGACAGATATTACGAGCAGTACTTC. This chain connects TRBV11-2 to TRBJ2-7; TRBD1 matches at 7 bases. CDR3 length equals 16 residues. With V trimmed by 1 base and J by 4 bases, 10 bases remained unmatched. Germline-derived CDR1 and CDR2 are SGHAT and FQNNGV.

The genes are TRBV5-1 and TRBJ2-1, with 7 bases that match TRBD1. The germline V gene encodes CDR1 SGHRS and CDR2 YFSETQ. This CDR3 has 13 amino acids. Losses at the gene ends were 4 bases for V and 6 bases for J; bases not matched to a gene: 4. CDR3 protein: CASSLTGANEQFF. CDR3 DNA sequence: TGCGCCAGCAGCCTTACAGGGGCCAATGAGCAGTTCTTC.